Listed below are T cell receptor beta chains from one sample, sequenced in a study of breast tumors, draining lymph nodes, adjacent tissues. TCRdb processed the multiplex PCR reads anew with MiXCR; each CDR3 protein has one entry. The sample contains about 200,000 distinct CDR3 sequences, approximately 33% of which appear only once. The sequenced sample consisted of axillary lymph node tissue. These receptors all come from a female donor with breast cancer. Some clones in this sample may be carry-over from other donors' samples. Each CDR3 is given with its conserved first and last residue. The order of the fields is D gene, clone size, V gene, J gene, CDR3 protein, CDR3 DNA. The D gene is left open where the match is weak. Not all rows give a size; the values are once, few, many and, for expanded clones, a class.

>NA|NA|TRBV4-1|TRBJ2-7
CASSQDWLGSLGYEQYF
TGCGCCAGCAGCCAAGATTGGCTAGGTTCTCTCGGTTACGAGCAGTACTTC
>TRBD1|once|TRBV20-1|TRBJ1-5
CSARDTGTGNNQPQHF
TGCAGTGCTAGAGACACCGGGACAGGGAACAATCAGCCCCAGCATTTT
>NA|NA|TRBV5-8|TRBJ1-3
CASSSLGLTGGNTIYF
TGTGCCAGCAGCTCCCTCGGGTTGACAGGAGGAAACACCATATATTTT
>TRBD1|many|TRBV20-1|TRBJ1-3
CSAPDRDIGNTIYF
TGCAGTGCACCCGACAGGGATATAGGAAACACCATATATTTT
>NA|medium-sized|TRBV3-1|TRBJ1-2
CASSQDGNYGYTF
TGTGCCAGCAGTCAGGACGGTAACTATGGCTACACCTTC
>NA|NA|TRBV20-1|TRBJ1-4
CSAPLAGGTNEKLFF
TGCAGTGCGCCATTAGCGGGGGGAACTAATGAAAAACTGTTTTTT
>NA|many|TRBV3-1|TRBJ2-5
CASSPAGGRDQETQYF
TGTGCCAGCAGCCCCGCCGGGGGCCGGGATCAAGAGACCCAGTACTTC
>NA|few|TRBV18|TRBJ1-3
CASSARRLDSSGNTIYF
TGTGCCAGCTCGGCCCGGCGCCTAGACAGCTCTGGAAACACCATATATTTT
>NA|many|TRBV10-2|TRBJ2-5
CASSAPQETQYF
TGCGCCAGCAGTGCCCCACAAGAGACCCAGTACTTC
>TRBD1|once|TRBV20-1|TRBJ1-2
CSAEARGPNDGYTF
TGCAGTGCCGAAGCTAGGGGGCCGAACGATGGCTACACCTTC
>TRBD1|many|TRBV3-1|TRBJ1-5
CASSQGWTGDQPQHF
TGTGCCAGCAGCCAAGGATGGACAGGGGATCAGCCCCAGCATTTT
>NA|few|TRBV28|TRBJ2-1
CASSFLPASSYNEQFF
TGTGCCAGCAGTTTCCTTCCCGCTAGCTCCTACAATGAGCAGTTCTTC
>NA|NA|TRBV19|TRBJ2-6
CASSLLDRATGANVLTF
TGTGCCAGTAGTTTACTCGACAGAGCAACTGGGGCCAACGTCCTGACTTTC
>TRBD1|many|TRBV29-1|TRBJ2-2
CSVLGTGDKTGELFF
TGCAGCGTTCTGGGGACAGGGGACAAGACCGGGGAGCTGTTTTTT
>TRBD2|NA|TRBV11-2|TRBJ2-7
CASSLGAGGWYEQYF
TGTGCCAGCAGCTTAGGAGCGGGAGGGTGGTACGAGCAGTACTTC
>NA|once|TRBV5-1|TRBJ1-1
CASSQQPMNTEAFF
TGCGCCAGCAGCCAGCAGCCAATGAACACTGAAGCTTTCTTT
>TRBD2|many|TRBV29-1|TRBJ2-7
CSVRQTSNTYEQYF
TGCAGCGTACGCCAGACTAGCAATACCTACGAGCAGTACTTC
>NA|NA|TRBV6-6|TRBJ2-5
CASSPPVRLGRETQYF
TGTGCCAGCAGTCCCCCCGTTAGGTTAGGAAGAGAGACCCAGTACTTC
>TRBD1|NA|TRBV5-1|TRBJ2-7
CASSRDSVSYEQYF
TGCGCCAGCAGCCGGGACAGTGTTTCCTACGAGCAGTACTTC
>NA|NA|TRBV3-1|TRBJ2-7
CASSQAGRGYEQYF
TGCGCCAGCAGCCAAGCGGGCAGGGGCTACGAGCAGTACTTC
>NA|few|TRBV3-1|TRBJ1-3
CASSQFQGSGNTIYF
TGTGCCAGCAGCCAATTCCAGGGTTCTGGAAACACCATATATTTT
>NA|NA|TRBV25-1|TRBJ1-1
CASSEFLGTEAFF
TGTGCCAGCAGTGAATTCTTAGGTACTGAAGCTTTCTTT
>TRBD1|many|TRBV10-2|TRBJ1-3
CASSPTGGPSGNTIYF
TGCGCCAGCAGTCCGACAGGGGGACCTTCTGGAAACACCATATATTTT
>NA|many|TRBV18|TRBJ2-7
CASSPPPRAYEQYF
TGTGCCAGCTCACCACCGCCCAGGGCCTACGAGCAGTACTTC